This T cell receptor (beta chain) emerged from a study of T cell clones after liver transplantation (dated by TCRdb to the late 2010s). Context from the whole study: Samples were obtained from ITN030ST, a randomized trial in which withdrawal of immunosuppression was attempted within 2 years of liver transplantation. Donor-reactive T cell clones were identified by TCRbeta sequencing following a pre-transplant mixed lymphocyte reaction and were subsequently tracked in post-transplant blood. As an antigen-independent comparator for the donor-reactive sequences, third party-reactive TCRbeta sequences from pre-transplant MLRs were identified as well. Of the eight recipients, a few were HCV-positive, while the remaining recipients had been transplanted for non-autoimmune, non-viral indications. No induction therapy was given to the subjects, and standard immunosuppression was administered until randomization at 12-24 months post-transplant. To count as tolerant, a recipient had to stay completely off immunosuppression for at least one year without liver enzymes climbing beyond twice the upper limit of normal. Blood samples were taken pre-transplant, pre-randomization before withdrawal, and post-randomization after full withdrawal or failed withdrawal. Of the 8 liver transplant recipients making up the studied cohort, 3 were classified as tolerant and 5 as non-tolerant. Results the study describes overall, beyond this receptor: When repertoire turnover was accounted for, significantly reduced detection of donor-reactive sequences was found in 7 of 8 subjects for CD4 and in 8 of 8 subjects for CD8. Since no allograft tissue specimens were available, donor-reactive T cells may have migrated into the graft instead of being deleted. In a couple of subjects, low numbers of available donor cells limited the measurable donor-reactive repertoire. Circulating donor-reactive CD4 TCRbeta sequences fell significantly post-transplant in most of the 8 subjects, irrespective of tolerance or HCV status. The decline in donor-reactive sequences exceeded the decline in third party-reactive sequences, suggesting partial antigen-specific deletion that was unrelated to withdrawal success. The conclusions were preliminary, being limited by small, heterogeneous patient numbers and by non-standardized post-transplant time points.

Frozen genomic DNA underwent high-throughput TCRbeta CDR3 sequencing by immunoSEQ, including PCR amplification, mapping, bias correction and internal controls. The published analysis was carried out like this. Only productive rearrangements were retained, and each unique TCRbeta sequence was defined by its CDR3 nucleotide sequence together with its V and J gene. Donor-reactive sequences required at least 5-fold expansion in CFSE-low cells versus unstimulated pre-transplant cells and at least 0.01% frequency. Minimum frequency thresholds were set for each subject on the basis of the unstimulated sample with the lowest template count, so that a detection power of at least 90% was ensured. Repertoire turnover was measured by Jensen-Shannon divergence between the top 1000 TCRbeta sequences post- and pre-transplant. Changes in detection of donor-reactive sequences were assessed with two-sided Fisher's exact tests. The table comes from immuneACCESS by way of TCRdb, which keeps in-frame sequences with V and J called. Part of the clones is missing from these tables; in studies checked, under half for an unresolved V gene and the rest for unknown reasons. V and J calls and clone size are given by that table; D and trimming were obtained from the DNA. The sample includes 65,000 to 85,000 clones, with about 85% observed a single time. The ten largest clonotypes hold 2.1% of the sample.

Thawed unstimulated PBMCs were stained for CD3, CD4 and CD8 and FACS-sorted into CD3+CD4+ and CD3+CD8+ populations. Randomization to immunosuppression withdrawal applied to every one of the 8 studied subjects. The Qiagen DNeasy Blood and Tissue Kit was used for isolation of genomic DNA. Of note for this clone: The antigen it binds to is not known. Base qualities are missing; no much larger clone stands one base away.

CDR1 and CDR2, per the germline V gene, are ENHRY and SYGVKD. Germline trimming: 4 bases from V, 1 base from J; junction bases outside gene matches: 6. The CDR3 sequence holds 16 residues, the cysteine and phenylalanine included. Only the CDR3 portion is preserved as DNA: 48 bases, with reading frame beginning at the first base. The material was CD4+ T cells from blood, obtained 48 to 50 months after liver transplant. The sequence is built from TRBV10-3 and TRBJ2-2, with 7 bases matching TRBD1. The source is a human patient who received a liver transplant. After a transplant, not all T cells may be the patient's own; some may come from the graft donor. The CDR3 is CAISGTGTENTGELFF. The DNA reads TGTGCCATCAGTGGCACCGGGACAGAGAACACCGGGGAGCTGTTTTTT.